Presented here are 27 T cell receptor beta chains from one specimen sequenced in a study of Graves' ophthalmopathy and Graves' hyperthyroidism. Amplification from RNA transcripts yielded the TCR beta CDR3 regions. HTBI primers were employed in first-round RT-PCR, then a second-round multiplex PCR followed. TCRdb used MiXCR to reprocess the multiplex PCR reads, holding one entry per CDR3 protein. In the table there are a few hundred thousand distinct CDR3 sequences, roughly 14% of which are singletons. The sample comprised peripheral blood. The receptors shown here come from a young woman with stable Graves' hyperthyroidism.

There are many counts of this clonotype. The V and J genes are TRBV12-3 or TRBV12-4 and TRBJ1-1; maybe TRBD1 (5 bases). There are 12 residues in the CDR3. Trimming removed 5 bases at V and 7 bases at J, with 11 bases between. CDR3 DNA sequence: TGTGCCAGCAGTCTTAGACAGCTTGAAGCTTTCTTT. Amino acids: CASSLRQLEAFF.

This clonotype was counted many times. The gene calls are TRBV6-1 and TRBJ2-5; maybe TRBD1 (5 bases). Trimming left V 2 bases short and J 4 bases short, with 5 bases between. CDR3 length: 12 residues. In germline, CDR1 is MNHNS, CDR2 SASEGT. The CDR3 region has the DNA TGTGCCAGCAGTGAAAGGGGAGAGACCCAGTACTTC. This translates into CASSERGETQYF.

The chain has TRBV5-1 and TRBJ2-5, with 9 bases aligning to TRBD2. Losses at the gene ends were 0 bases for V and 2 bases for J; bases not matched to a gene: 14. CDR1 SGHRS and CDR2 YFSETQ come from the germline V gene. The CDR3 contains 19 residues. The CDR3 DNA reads TGCGCCAGCAGCTTGGCCAAGCGGGGGGCAGCTCACGAACAAGAGACCCAGTACTTC. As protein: CASSLAKRGAAHEQETQYF.

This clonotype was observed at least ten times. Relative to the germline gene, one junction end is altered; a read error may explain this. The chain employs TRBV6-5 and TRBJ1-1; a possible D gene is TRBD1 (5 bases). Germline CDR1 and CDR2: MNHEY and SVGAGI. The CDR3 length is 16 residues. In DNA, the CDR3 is TGTGCCAGCAGTCACTCGATGCGGACCTCAGGGACTGAAGCTTTCTTT. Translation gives CASSHSMRTSGTEAFF.

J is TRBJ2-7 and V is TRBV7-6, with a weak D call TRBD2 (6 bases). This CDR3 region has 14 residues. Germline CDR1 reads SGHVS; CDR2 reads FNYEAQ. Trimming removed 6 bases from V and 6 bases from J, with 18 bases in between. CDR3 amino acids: CASRRWEDSGEQYF. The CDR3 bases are TGTGCCAGCAGAAGATGGGAGGATTCAGGCGAGCAGTACTTC.

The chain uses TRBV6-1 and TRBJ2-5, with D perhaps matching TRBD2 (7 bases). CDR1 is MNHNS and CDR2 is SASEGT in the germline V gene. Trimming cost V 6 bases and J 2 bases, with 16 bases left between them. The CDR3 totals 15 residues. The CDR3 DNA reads TGTGCCAGCAGGTGGGAGGGGGGAACTCAAGAGACCCAGTACTTC. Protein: CASRWEGGTQETQYF.

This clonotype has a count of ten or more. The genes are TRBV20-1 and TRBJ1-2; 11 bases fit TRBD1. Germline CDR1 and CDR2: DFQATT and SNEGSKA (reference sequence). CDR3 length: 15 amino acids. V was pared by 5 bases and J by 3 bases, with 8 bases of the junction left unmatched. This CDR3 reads CSAPEGQGGHYGYTF. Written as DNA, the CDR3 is TGCAGTGCTCCCGAGGGACAGGGGGGTCACTATGGCTACACCTTC.

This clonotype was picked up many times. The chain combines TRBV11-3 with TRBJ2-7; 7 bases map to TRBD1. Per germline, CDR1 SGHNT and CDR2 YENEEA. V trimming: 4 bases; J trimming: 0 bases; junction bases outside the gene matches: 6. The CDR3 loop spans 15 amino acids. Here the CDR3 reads CASSSTGVVSYEQYF. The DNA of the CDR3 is TGTGCCAGCAGCTCTACAGGGGTTGTCTCCTACGAGCAGTACTTC.

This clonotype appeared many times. This CDR3 is CSVVRVAEAFF. CDR3 DNA sequence: TGCAGCGTGGTGAGAGTCGCTGAAGCTTTCTTT. The V call is TRBV29-1, the J call TRBJ1-1; D is ambiguous. The CDR3 consists of 11 residues. Germline V gene sequence: CDR1 SQVTM, CDR2 ANQGSEA. The V end was cut by 6 bases, the J end by 6 bases, with 11 bases between.

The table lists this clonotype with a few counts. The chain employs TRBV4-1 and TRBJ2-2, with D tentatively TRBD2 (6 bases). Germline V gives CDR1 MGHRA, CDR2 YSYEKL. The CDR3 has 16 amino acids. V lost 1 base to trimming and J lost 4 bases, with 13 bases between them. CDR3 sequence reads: CASSQGTQGGTGELFF. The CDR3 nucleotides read TGCGCCAGCAGCCAAGGGACTCAGGGAGGCACCGGGGAGCTGTTTTTT.

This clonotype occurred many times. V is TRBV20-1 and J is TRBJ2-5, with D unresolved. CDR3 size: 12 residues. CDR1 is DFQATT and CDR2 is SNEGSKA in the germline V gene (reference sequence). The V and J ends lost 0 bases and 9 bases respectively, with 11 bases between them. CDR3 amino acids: CSARDPRQAQYF. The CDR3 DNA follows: TGCAGTGCTAGAGATCCTAGGCAAGCCCAGTACTTC.

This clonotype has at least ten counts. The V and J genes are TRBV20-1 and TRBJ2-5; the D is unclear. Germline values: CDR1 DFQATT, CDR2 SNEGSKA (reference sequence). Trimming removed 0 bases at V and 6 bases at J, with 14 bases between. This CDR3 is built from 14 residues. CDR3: CSARDWVTSQTQYF. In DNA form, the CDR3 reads TGCAGTGCTAGAGATTGGGTGACAAGTCAGACCCAGTACTTC.

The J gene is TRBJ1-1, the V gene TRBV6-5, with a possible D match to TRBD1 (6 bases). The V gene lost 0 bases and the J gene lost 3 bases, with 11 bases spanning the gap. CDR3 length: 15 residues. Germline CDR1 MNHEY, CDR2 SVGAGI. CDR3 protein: CASSYSKQGHTEAFF. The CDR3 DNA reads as TGTGCCAGCAGTTACTCGAAACAGGGACACACTGAAGCTTTCTTT.

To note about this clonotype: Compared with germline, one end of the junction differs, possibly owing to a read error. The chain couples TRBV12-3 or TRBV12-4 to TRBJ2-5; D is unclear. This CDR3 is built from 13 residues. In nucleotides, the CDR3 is TGTGCCAGCAGTTCCAGACCGCAAGGGACCCAGTACTTC. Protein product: CASSSRPQGTQYF.

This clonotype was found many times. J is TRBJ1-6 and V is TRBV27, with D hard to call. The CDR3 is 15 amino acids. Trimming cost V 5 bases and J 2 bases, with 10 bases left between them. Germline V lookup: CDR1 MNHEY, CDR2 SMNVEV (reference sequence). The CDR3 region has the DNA TGTGCCAGCAGTGTACAGCTTCCCTATAATTCACCCCTCCACTTT. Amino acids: CASSVQLPYNSPLHF.

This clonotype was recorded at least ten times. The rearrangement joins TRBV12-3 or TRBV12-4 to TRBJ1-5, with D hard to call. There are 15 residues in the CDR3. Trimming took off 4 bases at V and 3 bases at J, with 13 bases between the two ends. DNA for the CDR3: TGTGCCAGCAGTTCCTCGACCGAAACCAATCAGCCCCAGCATTTT. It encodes CASSSSTETNQPQHF.

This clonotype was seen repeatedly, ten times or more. The CDR3 is CASSYGDTNYGYTF. The CDR3, as DNA: TGTGCCAGCAGTTACGGGGACACTAACTATGGCTACACCTTC. The rearrangement joins TRBV6-5 to TRBJ1-2; perhaps TRBD1 as D (6 bases). Germline-derived CDR1 and CDR2 are MNHEY and SVGAGI. The CDR3 contains 14 residues. The ends were cut back, 2 bases at V and 0 bases at J, with 7 bases in the middle.

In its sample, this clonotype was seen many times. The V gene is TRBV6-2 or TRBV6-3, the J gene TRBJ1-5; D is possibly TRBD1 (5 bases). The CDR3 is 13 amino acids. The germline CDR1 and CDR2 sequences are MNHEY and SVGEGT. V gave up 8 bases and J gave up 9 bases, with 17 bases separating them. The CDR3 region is CASRGDPLRPQHF. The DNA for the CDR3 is TGTGCCAGCCGGGGGGACCCCCTCAGGCCCCAGCATTTT.

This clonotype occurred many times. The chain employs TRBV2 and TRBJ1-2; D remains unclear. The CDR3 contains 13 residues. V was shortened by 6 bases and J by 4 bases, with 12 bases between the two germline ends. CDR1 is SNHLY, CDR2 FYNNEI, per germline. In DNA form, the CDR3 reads TGTGCCAGCAGCCCCCGCGAGCGCTATGGCTACACCTTC. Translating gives CASSPRERYGYTF.

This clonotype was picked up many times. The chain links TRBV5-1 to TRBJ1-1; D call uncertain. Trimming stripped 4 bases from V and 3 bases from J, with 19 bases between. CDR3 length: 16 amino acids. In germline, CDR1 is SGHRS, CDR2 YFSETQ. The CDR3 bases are TGCGCCAGCAGCCTTAGAGGGCAGCCCCTAGACACTGAAGCTTTCTTT. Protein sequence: CASSLRGQPLDTEAFF.

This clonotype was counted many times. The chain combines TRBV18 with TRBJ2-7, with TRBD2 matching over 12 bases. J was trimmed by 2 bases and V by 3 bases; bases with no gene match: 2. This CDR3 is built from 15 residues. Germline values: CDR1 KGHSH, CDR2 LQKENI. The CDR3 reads CASSPLAGGPYEQYF. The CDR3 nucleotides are TGTGCCAGCTCACCGCTAGCGGGGGGGCCCTACGAGCAGTACTTC.

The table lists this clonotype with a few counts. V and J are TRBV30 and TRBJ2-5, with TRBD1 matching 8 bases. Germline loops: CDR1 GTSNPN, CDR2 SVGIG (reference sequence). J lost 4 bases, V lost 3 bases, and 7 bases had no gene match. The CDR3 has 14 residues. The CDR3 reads CAWRPGGAIETQYF. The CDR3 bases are TGTGCCTGGAGACCAGGGGGCGCGATAGAGACCCAGTACTTC. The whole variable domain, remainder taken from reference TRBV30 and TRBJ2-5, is SQTIHQWPATLVQPVGSPLSLECTVEGTSNPNLYWYRQAAGRGLQLLFYSVGIGQISSEVPQNLSASRPQDRQFILSSKKLLLSDSGFYLCAWRPGGAIETQYFGPGTRLLVL.

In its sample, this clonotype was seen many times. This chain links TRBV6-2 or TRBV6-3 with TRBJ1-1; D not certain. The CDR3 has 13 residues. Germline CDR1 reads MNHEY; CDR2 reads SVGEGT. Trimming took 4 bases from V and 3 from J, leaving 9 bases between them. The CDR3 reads CASSFRRHTEAFF. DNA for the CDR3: TGTGCCAGCAGTTTTCGCAGACACACTGAAGCTTTCTTT.

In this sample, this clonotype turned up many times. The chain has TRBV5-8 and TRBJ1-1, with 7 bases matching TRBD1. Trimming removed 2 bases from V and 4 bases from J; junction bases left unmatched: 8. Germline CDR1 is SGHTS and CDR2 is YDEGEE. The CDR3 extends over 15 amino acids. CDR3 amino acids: CASSFLGGAVTEAFF. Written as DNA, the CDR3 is TGTGCCAGCAGCTTTCTAGGGGGCGCGGTCACTGAAGCTTTCTTT.

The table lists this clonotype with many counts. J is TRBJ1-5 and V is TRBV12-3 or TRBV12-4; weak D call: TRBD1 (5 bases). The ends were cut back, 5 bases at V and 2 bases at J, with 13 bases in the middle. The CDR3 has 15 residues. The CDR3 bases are TGTGCCAGCAGTCTTTCGGGGGGGGGCAATCAGCCCCAGCATTTT. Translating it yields CASSLSGGGNQPQHF.

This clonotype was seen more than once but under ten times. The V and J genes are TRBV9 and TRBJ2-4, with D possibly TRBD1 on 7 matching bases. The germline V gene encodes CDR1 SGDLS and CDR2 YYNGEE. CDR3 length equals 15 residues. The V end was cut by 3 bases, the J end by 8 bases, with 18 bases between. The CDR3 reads CASSAATGWGDIQYF. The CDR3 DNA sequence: TGTGCCAGCAGCGCCGCGACAGGGTGGGGGGACATTCAGTACTTC.

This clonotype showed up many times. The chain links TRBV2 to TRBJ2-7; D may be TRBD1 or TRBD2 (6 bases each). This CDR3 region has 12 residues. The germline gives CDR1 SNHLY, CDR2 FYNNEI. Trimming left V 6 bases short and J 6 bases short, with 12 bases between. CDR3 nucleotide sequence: TGTGCCAGCAGGATAGGGGGAGGCGAGCAGTACTTC. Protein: CASRIGGGEQYF.